The clone carrying this T cell receptor beta chain occurred once. The data stem from a study of T cells in localized non-small cell lung cancer. This CDR3 contains 14 residues. With 2 bases clipped from V and 3 bases from J, the junction kept 4 bases outside the gene matches. Germline V gene lookup returns CDR1 KGHSH and CDR2 LQKENI. Data came from immunoSEQ multiplex PCR; TCRdb stores just in-frame clones and leaves some out. The sample yields approximately 37,000 clones, around nine tenths seen once. The V and J genes are TRBV18 and TRBJ2-7; 7 positions agree with TRBD1. The source material was peripheral blood, sampled before any cancer treatment. The sequence was obtained from a man aged 18-55 years with stage I lung adenocarcinoma. CDR3 DNA: TGTGCCAGCTCACCAGGGACAGTGGGCTACGAGCAGTACTTC. Its translation: CASSPGTVGYEQYF.